This T cell receptor beta chain was observed in a study of blood T cell repertoires in COVID-19. Study in general: Both acute and convalescent COVID-19 samples were obtained from the United States, Italy and Spain.

The assay was immunoSEQ multiplex PCR, and TCRdb's table has in-frame clones only and misses some. The table includes approximately 260,000 clones, 70% to 90% detected once. The germline V and J ends were trimmed by 6 bases and 5 bases, with 22 bases remaining between them. Germline V CDR1 and CDR2: LGHDT, YNNKEL (reference sequence). CDR3 length: 16 residues. The source material was peripheral blood. The chain employs TRBV3-1 (or the pseudogene TRBV3-2) and TRBJ2-5; no clear D gene. The clonotype originates from a woman between 65 and 79 years old with acute or convalescent COVID-19. CDR3 sequence: CASSRPRTGRRETQYF. The CDR3 nucleotides are TGTGCCAGCAGTCGACCTCGTACGGGTCGACGGGAGACCCAGTACTTC.